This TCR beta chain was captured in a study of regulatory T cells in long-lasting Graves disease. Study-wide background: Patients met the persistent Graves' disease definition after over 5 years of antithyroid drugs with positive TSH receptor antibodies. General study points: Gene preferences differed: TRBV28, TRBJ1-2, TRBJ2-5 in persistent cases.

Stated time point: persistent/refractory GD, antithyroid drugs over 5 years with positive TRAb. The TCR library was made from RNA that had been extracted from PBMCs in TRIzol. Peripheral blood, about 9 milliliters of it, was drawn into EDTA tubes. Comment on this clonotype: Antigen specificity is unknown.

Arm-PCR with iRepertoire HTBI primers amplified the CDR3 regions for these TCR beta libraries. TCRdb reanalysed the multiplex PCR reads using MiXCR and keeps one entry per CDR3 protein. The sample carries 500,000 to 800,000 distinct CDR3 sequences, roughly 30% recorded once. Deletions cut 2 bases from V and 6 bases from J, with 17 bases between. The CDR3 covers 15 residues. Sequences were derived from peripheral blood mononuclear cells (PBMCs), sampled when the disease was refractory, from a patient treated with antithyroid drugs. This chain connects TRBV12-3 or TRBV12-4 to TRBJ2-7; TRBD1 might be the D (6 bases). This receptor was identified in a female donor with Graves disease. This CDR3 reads CASSLWARGIFEQYF. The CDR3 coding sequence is TGTGCCAGCAGTTTATGGGCCAGGGGAATATTCGAGCAGTACTTC.